One and the same sample provided the 10 T cell receptor beta chains below, sequenced in a study of type 1 regulatory T cells. TCRdb reprocessed the reads via MiXCR and lists one record per CDR3 protein. The sample carries over 55,000 distinct CDR3 sequences, around 63% recorded once. Their antigens remain unidentified. The sequenced sample was cultured T cells, either the whole culture or a sorted T cell fraction (not recorded which). Noted subset: Tr1-enriched cell product generated in vitro against host alloantigens. Receptor source: a human donor in good health.

V and J are TRBV5-1 and TRBJ2-1, with no clear D. V was clipped by 4 bases and J by 8 bases, with 10 bases between them. The CDR3 is 12 residues long. Germline loops: CDR1 SGHRS, CDR2 YFSETQ. The CDR3 here is CASSAQWDEQFF. In DNA form, the CDR3 reads TGCGCCAGCAGCGCCCAATGGGATGAGCAGTTCTTC.

V and J are TRBV20-1 and TRBJ2-5; either TRBD1 or TRBD2 may fit D (5 bases each). The CDR3 is made up of 13 amino acids. Germline CDR1 and CDR2: DFQATT and SNEGSKA (reference sequence). V was pared by 6 bases and J by 3 bases, with 14 bases between. Here the CDR3 reads CSAKAGAEETQYF. The CDR3 region has the DNA TGCAGTGCAAAAGCCGGGGCGGAAGAGACCCAGTACTTC.

Details on this clonotype: An end of the junction differs from the germline gene, which may be a read error. The V gene is TRBV5-1, the J gene TRBJ2-5, with D tentatively TRBD1 or TRBD2 (5 bases each). This CDR3 comprises 15 residues. Germline lookup yields CDR1 SGHRS and CDR2 YFSETQ. In nucleotides, the CDR3 is TGCGCCAGCAACTTGATAACCGGGGCCCAAGAGACCCAGTACTTC. Its protein is CASNLITGAQETQYF.

This chain links TRBV6-2 or TRBV6-3 with TRBJ1-4, with unresolved D. The V end lost 5 bases, the J end lost 4 bases, and 14 bases lay between the germline ends. The germline V gene has CDR1 MNHEY and CDR2 SVGEGT. The CDR3 has 15 amino acids. The CDR3 sequence is CASSPGWNDNEKLFF. The CDR3 coding sequence is TGTGCCAGCAGTCCGGGGTGGAATGATAATGAAAAACTGTTTTTT.

V and J are TRBV20-1 and TRBJ2-1, with 8 bases aligning to TRBD2. V shed 8 bases and J 3 bases; nucleotides not matched to a gene: 12. CDR1 DFQATT and CDR2 SNEGSKA come from the germline V gene (reference sequence). This CDR3 spans 15 amino acids. The CDR3 coding sequence is TGCAGTCTCTTAGCGGGGAGGGCCGTCTACAATGAGCAGTTCTTC. This translates into CSLLAGRAVYNEQFF.

This clonotype was picked up a small number of times. The chain combines TRBV7-2 with TRBJ2-7; 7 bases agree with TRBD1. Trimming removed 6 bases from V and 2 bases from J; junction bases left unmatched: 10. The CDR3 runs 15 residues. Germline loops: CDR1 SGHTA, CDR2 FQGNSA. CDR3 DNA sequence: TGTGCCAGCAGTAACTCCGGGACAGCTCCCTACGAGCAGTACTTC. Protein sequence: CASSNSGTAPYEQYF.

The chain has TRBV12-3 or TRBV12-4 and TRBJ1-4, with D tentatively TRBD1 (6 bases). The V end was cut by 6 bases, the J end by 8 bases, with 19 bases between. The CDR3 runs to 15 residues. DNA of the CDR3: TGTGCCAGCAGCGGTCAGGGGATGCCGCTGGAAAAACTGTTTTTT. Residues: CASSGQGMPLEKLFF.

Written as DNA, the CDR3 is TGTGCCAGCAGCAACCGACGAGGGCTAGCGGAACGTAGCACAGATACGCAGTATTTT. Translating it yields CASSNRRGLAERSTDTQYF. This sequence joins TRBV7-2 and TRBJ2-3, with 7 nucleotides matching TRBD2. The CDR3 is made up of 19 amino acids. In germline, CDR1 is SGHTA, CDR2 FQGNSA. V was clipped by 5 bases and J by 0 bases; unmatched bases: 17.

The CDR3 DNA reads as TGTGCCAGCATTGGACACCAGAACACTGAAGCTTTCTTT. This translates into CASIGHQNTEAFF. The J gene is TRBJ1-1, the V gene TRBV12-3 or TRBV12-4; D is perhaps TRBD1 (5 bases). The germline V and J ends were trimmed by 7 bases and 1 base, with 10 bases remaining between them. The CDR3 contains 13 residues.

As for this clonotype: Being one base from a much bigger clone, this may be a read error. The rearrangement links TRBV25-1 to TRBJ2-1; possibly TRBD2 for D (6 bases). Germline CDR1 and CDR2: MGHDK and SYGVNS. CDR3 length equals 15 residues. The CDR3 region is CAGSEFGQAGDEQFF. The CDR3 DNA reads TGTGCCGGCAGTGAATTCGGACAAGCGGGTGATGAGCAGTTCTTC.